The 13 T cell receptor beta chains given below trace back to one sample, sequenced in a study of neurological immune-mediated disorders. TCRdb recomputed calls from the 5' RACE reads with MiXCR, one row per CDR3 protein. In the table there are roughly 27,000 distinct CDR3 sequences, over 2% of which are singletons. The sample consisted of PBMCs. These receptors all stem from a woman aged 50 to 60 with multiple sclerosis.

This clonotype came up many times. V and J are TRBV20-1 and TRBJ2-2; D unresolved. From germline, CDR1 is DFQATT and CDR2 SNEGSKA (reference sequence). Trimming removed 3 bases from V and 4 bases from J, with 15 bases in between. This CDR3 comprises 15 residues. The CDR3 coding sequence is TGCAGTGCTAGGGTCCCCCCCTCGGGCACCGGGGAGCTGTTTTTT. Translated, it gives CSARVPPSGTGELFF.

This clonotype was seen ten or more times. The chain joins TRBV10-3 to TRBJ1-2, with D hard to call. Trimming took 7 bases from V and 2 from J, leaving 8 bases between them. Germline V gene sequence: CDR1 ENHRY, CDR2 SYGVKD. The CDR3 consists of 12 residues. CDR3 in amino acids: CAIMASNYGYTF. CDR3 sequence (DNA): TGTGCCATCATGGCCTCCAACTATGGCTACACCTTC.

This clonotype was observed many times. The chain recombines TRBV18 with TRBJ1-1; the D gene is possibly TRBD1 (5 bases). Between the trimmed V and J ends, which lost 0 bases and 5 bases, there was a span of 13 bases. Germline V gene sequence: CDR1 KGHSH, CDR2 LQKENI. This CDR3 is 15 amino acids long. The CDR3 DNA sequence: TGTGCCAGCTCACCACCCGCAGGGATGTGGACTGAAGCTTTCTTT. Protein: CASSPPAGMWTEAFF.

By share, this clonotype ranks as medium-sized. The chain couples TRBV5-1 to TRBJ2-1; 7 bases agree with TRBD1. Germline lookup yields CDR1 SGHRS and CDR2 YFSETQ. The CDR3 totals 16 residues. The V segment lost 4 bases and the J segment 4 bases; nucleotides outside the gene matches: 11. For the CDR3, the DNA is TGCGCCAGCAGCGACAAGAGAGGGGGCATTTACAATGAGCAGTTCTTC. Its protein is CASSDKRGGIYNEQFF.

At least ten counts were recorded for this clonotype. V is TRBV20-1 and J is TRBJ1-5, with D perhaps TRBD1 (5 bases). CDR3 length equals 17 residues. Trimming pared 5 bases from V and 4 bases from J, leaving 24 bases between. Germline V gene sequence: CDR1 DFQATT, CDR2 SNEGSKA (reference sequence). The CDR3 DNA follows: TGCAGTGCTCCGTTTCGGGGTGGGGCCATTGGAAATCAGCCCCAGCATTTT. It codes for CSAPFRGGAIGNQPQHF.

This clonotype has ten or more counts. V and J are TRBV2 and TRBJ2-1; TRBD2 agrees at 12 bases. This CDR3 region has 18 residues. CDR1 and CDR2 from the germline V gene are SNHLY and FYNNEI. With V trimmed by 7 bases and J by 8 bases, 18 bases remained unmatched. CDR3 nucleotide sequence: TGTGCCAGCAAAGTGGCTAGCGGGAGGGCCGTTGTGGTGGATGAGCAGTTCTTC. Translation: CASKVASGRAVVVDEQFF.

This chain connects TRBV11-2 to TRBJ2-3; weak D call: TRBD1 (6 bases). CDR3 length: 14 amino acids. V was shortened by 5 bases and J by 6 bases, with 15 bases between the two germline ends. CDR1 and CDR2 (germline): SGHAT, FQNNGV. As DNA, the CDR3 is TGTGCCAGCAGCCAGGGAAACAGGGTGGATACGCAGTATTTT. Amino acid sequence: CASSQGNRVDTQYF.

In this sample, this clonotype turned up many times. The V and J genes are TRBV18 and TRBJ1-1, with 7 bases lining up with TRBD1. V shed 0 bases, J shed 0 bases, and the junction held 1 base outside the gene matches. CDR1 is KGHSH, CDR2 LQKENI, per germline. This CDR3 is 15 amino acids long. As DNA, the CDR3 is TGTGCCAGCTCACCACCGGGACAGATGAACACTGAAGCTTTCTTT. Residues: CASSPPGQMNTEAFF.

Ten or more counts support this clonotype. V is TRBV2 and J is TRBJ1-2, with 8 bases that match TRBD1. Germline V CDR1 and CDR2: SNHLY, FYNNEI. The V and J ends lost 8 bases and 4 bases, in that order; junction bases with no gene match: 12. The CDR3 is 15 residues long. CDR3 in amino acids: CASAPGQASFYGYTF. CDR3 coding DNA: TGTGCCAGCGCGCCGGGACAGGCTAGCTTCTATGGCTACACCTTC.

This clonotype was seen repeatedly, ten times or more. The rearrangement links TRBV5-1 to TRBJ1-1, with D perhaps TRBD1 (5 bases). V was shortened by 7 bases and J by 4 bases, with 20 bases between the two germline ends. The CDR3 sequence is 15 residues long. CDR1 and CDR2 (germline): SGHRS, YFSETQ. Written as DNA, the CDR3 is TGCGCCAGCCGTTCGACACCGGGACTTGGCACTGAAGCTTTCTTT. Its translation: CASRSTPGLGTEAFF.

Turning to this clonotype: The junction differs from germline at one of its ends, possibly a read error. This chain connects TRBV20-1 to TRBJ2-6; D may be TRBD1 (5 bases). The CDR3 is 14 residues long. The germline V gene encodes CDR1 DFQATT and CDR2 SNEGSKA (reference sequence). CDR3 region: CSAEAAVGAKVLTF. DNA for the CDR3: TGCAGTGCCGAGGCGGCGGTAGGGGCCAAAGTCCTGACTTTC.

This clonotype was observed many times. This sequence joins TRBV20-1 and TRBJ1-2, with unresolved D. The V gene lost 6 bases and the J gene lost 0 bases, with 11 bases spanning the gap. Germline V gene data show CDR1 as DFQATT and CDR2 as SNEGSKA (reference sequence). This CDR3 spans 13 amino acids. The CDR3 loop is CSAPGEANYGYTF. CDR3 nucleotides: TGCAGTGCCCCGGGAGAAGCTAACTATGGCTACACCTTC.

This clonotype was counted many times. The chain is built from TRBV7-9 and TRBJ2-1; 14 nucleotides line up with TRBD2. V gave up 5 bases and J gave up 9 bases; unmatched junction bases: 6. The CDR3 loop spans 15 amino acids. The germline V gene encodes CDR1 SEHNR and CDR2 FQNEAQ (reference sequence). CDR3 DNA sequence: TGTGCCAGCAGCCCGTTGACTAGCGGGAGGGGTGAGCAGTTCTTC. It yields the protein CASSPLTSGRGEQFF.